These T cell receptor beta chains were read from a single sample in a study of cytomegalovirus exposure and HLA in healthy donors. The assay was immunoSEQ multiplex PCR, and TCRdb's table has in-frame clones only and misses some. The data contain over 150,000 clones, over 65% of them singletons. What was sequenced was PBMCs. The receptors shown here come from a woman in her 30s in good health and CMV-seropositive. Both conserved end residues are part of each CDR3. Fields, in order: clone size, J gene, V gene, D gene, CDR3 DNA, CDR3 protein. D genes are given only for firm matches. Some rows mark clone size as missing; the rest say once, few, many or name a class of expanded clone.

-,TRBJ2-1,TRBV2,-,TGTGCCACCGGCGGTGGTGAGCAGTTCTTC,CATGGGEQFF
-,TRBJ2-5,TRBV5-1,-,TGCGCCAGCAGCTTGGTTTCGGGGTCCCAAGAGACCCAGTACTTC,CASSLVSGSQETQYF
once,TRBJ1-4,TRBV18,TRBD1,TGTGCCAGCTCACCTCTCGACAGGGAAGGTGAAAAACTGTTTTTT,CASSPLDREGEKLFF
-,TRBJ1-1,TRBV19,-,TGTGCCAGTAGTATAGCCCCTGGGGCAGAAACCAACACTGAAGCTTTCTTT,CASSIAPGAETNTEAFF
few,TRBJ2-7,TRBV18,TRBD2,TGTGCCAGCCAGGGACTAGCGGCCTACGAGCAGTACTTC,CASQGLAAYEQYF
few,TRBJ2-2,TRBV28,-,TGTGCCAGCAGTCCTCTGAGCCGACTAGGACTTTACCAGTTGAACACCGGGGAGCTGTTTTTT,CASSPLSRLGLYQLNTGELFF
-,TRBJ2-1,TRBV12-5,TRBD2,TGTGCTAGTGGTTTGGATGCGACTAGCGGGAGTAGGCCCTACAATGAGCAGTTCTTC,CASGLDATSGSRPYNEQFF
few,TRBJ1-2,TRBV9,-,TGTGCCAGCAGCGAGTCGGTATTCGGGTTTAACTATGGCTACACCTTC,CASSESVFGFNYGYTF
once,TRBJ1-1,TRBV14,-,TGTGCCAGCAGCTATTTAGGAGGGGACACTGAAGCTTTCTTT,CASSYLGGDTEAFF
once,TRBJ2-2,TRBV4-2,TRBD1,TGTGCCAGCAGCCAAGAAACAGGGGCCAACACCGGGGAGCTGTTTTTT,CASSQETGANTGELFF
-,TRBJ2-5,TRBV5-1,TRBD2,TGCGCCAGTAACCCTATCAGCGGGAAAGAGACCCAGTACTTC,CASNPISGKETQYF
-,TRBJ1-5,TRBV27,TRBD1,TGTGCCACCTCGGACAGGGTCGGTCAGCCCCAGCATTTT,CATSDRVGQPQHF
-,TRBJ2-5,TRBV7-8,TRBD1,TGTGCCAGCAGCTTAGTTGAATGGACAGGGGTCGAGACCCAGTACTTC,CASSLVEWTGVETQYF
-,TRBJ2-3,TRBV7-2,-,TGTGCCAGCAGCTCCTCCTCAGATACGCAGTATTTT,CASSSSSDTQYF
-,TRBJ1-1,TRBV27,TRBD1,TGTGCCACACTCGGGGGACAGGGCGACACTGAAGCTTTCTTT,CATLGGQGDTEAFF
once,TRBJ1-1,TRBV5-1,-,TGCGCCAGCAGCTTGGGGACAGTTAACACTGAAGCTTTCTTT,CASSLGTVNTEAFF
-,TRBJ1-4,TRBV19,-,TGTGCCAGTAGTATAGATCGTCAGGGTAAACTGTTTTTT,CASSIDRQGKLFF
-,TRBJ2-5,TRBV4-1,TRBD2,TGCGCCAGCAGCCAAGTCGGGACTAGCCTTCAAGAGACCCAGTACTTC,CASSQVGTSLQETQYF
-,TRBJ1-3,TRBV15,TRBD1,TGTGCCACCAGCAGACCGTCTGACAGGGCTCGGAGAAACACCATATATTTT,CATSRPSDRARRNTIYF
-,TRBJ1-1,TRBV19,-,TGTGCCAGTAGTGGAAGGGCAGGGGACACTGAAGCTTTCTTT,CASSGRAGDTEAFF
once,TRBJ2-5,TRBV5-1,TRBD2,TGCGCCAGCAGCTTGGGGGGGACTAGCGGGAGCTCGGAGACCCAGTACTTC,CASSLGGTSGSSETQYF
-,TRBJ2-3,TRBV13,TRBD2,TGTGCCAGCAGCCCCACCAAGCGGGAGGACACAGATACGCAGTATTTT,CASSPTKREDTDTQYF